This entry concerns a single TCR beta chain. No antigen is known for it. The sample comes from a study of shared clonotypes between healthy human individuals. Regarding the study as a whole: In general, naive subsets displayed greater estimated richness than memory subsets did. It was the non-shared clonotypes that had lower generation probabilities than clonotypes shared by all four donors.

Assay: immunoSEQ multiplex PCR; the TCRdb copy retains only in-frame clones and omits some. Among 2 million to 2.5 million clones, nearly 97% were seen once, and the ten largest hold 0.1% to 0.15%. Trimming removed 4 bases from V and 1 base from J, with 12 bases in between. The germline V gene encodes CDR1 SGHRS and CDR2 YFSETQ. The CDR3 totals 15 residues. Sequenced input: naive CD4+ T cells sorted from blood. Subset in this sample: CD45RA+ positively selected. This TCR was sampled from a man aged 18-30 years in good health. The rearrangement uses TRBV5-1 and TRBJ2-1; perhaps TRBD2 as D (6 bases). In DNA, the CDR3 is TGCGCCAGCAGCGAAAACGGGGGATCCTACAATGAGCAGTTCTTC. The encoded protein is CASSENGGSYNEQFF.